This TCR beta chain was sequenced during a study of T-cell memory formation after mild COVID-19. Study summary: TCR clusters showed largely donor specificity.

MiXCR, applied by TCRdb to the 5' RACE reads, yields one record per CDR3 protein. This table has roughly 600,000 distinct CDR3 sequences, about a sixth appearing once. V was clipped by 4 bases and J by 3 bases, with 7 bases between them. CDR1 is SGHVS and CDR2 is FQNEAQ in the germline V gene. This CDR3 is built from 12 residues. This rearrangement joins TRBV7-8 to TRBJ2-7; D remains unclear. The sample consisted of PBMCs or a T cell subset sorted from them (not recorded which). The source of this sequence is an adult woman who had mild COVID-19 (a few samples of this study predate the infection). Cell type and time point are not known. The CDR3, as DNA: TGTGCCAGCAGCTACGTGGTCTACGAGCAGTACTTC. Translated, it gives CASSYVVYEQYF. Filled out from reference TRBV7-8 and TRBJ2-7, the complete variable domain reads GAGVSQSPRYKVAKRGQDVALRCDPISGHVSLFWYQQALGQGPEFLTYFQNEAQLDKSGLPSDRFFAERPEGSVSTLKIQRTQQEDSAVYLCASSYVVYEQYFGPGTRLTVT.